These 4 T cell receptor beta chains were sequenced from one sample in a study of cytomegalovirus exposure and HLA in healthy donors. PCR used 60 Vbeta primers and 13 Jbeta primers. Measured with immunoSEQ multiplex PCR; TCRdb has only the in-frame clones, and not every one. The sample contains around 140,000 clones, around 80% of which appear only once. The sequenced sample consisted of PBMCs. These receptors came from a woman in her twenties or thirties in good health and CMV-seronegative.

V usage is TRBV11-2 and J usage is TRBJ2-3; 11 bases are a match to TRBD2. CDR3 length: 17 amino acids. J gave up 2 bases and V 1 base, and 5 bases lay outside the gene matches. Germline CDR1 is SGHAT and CDR2 is FQNNGV. The CDR3 sequence is CASSLVGSGRDTDTQYF. The CDR3 bases are TGTGCCAGCAGCTTAGTGGGTAGCGGGAGGGACACAGATACGCAGTATTTT.

V is TRBV6-5 and J is TRBJ2-7; tentatively, D is TRBD1 (6 bases). CDR3 length: 14 amino acids. Germline loops: CDR1 MNHEY, CDR2 SVGAGI. The germline V and J ends were trimmed by 7 bases and 0 bases, with 13 bases remaining between them. CDR3 in amino acids: CASINDRTSYEQYF. CDR3 coding DNA: TGTGCCAGCATTAACGACAGGACCTCCTACGAGCAGTACTTC.

This chain links TRBV29-1 with TRBJ2-2, with TRBD1 identical over 8 bases. This CDR3 is 12 amino acids long. CDR1 SQVTM and CDR2 ANQGSEA come from the germline V gene. V trimming: 7 bases; J trimming: 4 bases; junction bases outside the gene matches: 2. The CDR3, as DNA: TGCAGCGCAACAGGGGGCACCGGGGAGCTGTTTTTT. Translation gives CSATGGTGELFF.

This sequence joins TRBV5-1 and TRBJ1-2; 8 bases are shared with TRBD1. V lost 3 bases to trimming and J lost 4 bases; unmatched junction nucleotides: 8. CDR3 size: 15 residues. Germline loops: CDR1 SGHRS, CDR2 YFSETQ. The CDR3 here is CASSSGQGVLYGYTF. CDR3 nucleotides: TGCGCCAGCAGCTCTGGACAGGGCGTCCTCTATGGCTACACCTTC.